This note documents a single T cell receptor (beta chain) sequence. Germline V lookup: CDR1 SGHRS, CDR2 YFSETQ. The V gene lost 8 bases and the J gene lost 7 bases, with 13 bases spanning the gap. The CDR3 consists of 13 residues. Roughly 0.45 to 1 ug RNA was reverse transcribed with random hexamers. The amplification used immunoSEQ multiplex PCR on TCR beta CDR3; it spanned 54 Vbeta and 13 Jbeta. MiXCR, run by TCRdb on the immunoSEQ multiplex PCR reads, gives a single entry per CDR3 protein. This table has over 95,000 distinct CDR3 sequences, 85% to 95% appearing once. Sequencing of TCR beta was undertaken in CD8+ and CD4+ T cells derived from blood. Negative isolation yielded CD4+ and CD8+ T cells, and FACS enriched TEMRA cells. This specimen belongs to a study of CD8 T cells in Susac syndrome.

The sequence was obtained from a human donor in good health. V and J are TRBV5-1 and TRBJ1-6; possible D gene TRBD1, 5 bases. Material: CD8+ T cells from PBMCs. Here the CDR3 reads CASSQGQNSPLHF. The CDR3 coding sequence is TGCGCCAGTAGCCAGGGCCAAAATTCACCCCTCCACTTT.